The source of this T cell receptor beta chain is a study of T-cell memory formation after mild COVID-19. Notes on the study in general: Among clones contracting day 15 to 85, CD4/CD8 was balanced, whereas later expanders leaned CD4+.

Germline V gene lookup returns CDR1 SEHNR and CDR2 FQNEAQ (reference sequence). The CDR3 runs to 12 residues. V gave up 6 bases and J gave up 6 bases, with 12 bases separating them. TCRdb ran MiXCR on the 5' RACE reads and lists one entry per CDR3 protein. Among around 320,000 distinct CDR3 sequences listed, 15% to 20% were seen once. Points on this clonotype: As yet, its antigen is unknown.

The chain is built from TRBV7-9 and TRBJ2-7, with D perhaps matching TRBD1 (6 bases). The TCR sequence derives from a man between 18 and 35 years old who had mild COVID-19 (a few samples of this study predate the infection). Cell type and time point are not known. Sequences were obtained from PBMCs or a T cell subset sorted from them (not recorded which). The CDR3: CASSSGTFEQYF. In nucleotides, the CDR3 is TGTGCCAGCAGTTCCGGGACATTCGAGCAGTACTTC.